These T cell receptor beta chains were read from a single sample in a study of Graves' ophthalmopathy and Graves' hyperthyroidism. TCRdb fed the multiplex PCR reads into MiXCR, producing one record per CDR3 protein. The sample lists more than 1,000,000 distinct CDR3 sequences, about 38% occurring once. Sample: peripheral blood or thyroid tissue (not recorded which). These receptors were taken from an adult man with Graves' hyperthyroidism. Both conserved end residues are part of each CDR3.

TRBJ2-2,TRBV24-1,CATSDSGSGRTGELFF
TRBJ2-5,TRBV7-2,CASSPAQRETQYF
TRBJ1-5,TRBV4-1,CASSQDRDRQFAPQHF
TRBJ1-2,TRBV29-1,CSVVGGDQTGYTF
TRBJ2-1,TRBV25-1,CASSVGYNNEQFF
TRBJ1-5,TRBV30,CAWRGTAYSNQPQHF
TRBJ1-3,TRBV25-1,CASSEYYTSGNTIYF
TRBJ2-5,TRBV10-3,CAISEDRDGETQYF
TRBJ2-7,TRBV5-8,CASSGTGEETYEQYF
TRBJ2-7,TRBV12-3/TRBV12-4,CASSLTSGSVEQYF
TRBJ2-3,TRBV10-3,CATGLSSTDTQYF
TRBJ2-2,TRBV5-1,CASRPSGRGTGELFF
TRBJ2-7,TRBV9,CASSSRGASYEQYF
TRBJ1-3,TRBV2,CASRPRPGVDTIYF
TRBJ1-2,TRBV12-3/TRBV12-4,CASSFDGVLGGYTF
TRBJ1-1,TRBV7-9,CASSLALGTNTEAFF
TRBJ1-3,TRBV7-9,CASSPLGVPTFSGNTIYF
TRBJ2-7,TRBV29-1,CSVEVVGRSYEQYF
TRBJ1-1,TRBV2,CASSARTETTEAFF
TRBJ1-2,TRBV7-2,CASSGGVGYTF
TRBJ1-1,TRBV5-1,CASSRDTTEAFF
TRBJ1-1,TRBV12-3/TRBV12-4,CASSPGQANTEAFF
TRBJ2-7,TRBV5-4,CASSGTPSGLEQYF
TRBJ2-7,TRBV10-3,CATAQGVNEQYF
TRBJ2-7,TRBV28,CASSSSRAEVYEQYF
TRBJ2-2,TRBV6-1,CASSGIGDSGELFF
TRBJ2-7,TRBV6-6,CASSPPGGHEQYF
TRBJ1-1,TRBV19,CASREGAMAFF
TRBJ1-5,TRBV15,CATGRDQFQPQHF
TRBJ1-1,TRBV6-5,CASSKSGVTEAFF
TRBJ2-7,TRBV9,CASSVKPGVTYEQYF
TRBJ2-2,TRBV5-1,CASSLAPEGELFF
TRBJ2-7,TRBV20-1,CSARDRPGPLNEQYF
TRBJ2-7,TRBV10-3,CATHSGFGTGVAYEQYF
TRBJ2-2,TRBV10-3,CAIGEVASGRGGELFF
TRBJ1-4,TRBV4-2,CASSMIGGEKLFF
TRBJ1-1,TRBV20-1,CRASYNTGVLAFF
TRBJ2-7,TRBV5-1,CASSLVGQATYEQYF
TRBJ2-5,TRBV24-1,CATSEPGGVVQETQYF
TRBJ1-2,TRBV4-1,CASSQDLGVGYGYTF
TRBJ1-5,TRBV2,CASMYRGGNQPQHF
TRBJ1-5,TRBV10-3,CASEGQGNQPQHF
TRBJ2-5,TRBV7-2,CASSARTERETQYF
TRBJ2-5,TRBV7-2,CASSHSGQGGETQYF
TRBJ2-2,TRBV19,CATSGRITGELFF
TRBJ2-6,TRBV3-1,CASSQGRGANVLTF
TRBJ1-1,TRBV7-2,CAYGGKKDTEAFF
TRBJ2-2,TRBV15,CATSREIGSRELFF
TRBJ1-6,TRBV19,CASSIRAQDNSPLHF
TRBJ2-7,TRBV2,CASTQGPYEQYF
TRBJ1-6,TRBV3-1,CASSQVRVAGSPLHF
TRBJ1-3,TRBV5-1,CASSLEGAPGNTIYF